This passage covers 3 T cell receptor beta chains from one sample sequenced in a study of T cell repertoires in cytomegalovirus infection. Antigen specificity for these receptors is unknown. TCRdb re-derived calls from the reads in MiXCR, one entry per CDR3 protein. The sample has some 940,000 distinct CDR3 sequences, roughly 31% seen once. The sample in question was cultured CD8+ T cells from PBMCs, obtained from culture after CMV antigen stimulation. The origin of the receptors is a human donor in good health (CMV status not recorded). Some clones in this sample may be carry-over from other donors' samples.

This clonotype was seen only a few times. The rearrangement links TRBV20-1 to TRBJ2-7; either TRBD1 or TRBD2 may fit D (6 bases each). The CDR3 length is 14 residues. Germline V gene sequence: CDR1 DFQATT, CDR2 SNEGSKA (reference sequence). The CDR3 protein is CTPIPSGASYEQYV. In nucleotides, the CDR3 is TGCACCCCGATTCCCTCGGGGGCCTCCTACGAGCAGTACGTC.

This clonotype has just a few counts. CDR3 sequence: CASSLDRSIETQYF. The CDR3 DNA reads as TGTGCCAGCAGCCTGGACAGGTCGATTGAGACCCAGTACTTC. The chain is built from TRBV7-6 and TRBJ2-5, with 7 bases aligning to TRBD1. Per germline, CDR1 SGHVS and CDR2 FNYEAQ. With V trimmed by 5 bases and J by 5 bases, 8 bases remained unmatched. The CDR3 has 14 amino acids.

This clonotype showed up many times. J is TRBJ1-1 and V is TRBV6-1; the D is unclear. Trimming took off 5 bases at V and 11 bases at J, with 15 bases between the two ends. Germline V CDR1 and CDR2: MNHNS, SASEGT. The CDR3 length is 12 residues. CDR3 bases: TGTGCCAGCAGTTCCCGCTCGGAGTGGGCTTTCTTT. This translates into CASSSRSEWAFF.